Listed below are T cell receptor beta chains from one sample, sequenced in a study of T cell responses to AZD1222 COVID-19 vaccine. Assay used: immunoSEQ multiplex PCR; TCRdb lists only in-frame clones, some missing. The sample gives about 200,000 clones, 85% to 95% of which show up once; roughly 0.99% is in the top ten. The source material was peripheral blood, sampled 28 days after the second AZD1222 dose. These receptors were collected from an adult who received the AZD1222 COVID-19 vaccine. Each CDR3 is given with its conserved first and last residue. The D gene is left open where the match is weak. Clone size, where shown, is once, few, many, or a class for clones that have expanded.

clone size	D gene	V gene	CDR3 length	J gene	CDR3 protein	CDR3 DNA
.	.	TRBV5-4	14	TRBJ1-1	CASSLAGMNTEAFF	TGTGCCAGCAGCTTGGCAGGTATGAACACTGAAGCTTTCTTT
.	.	TRBV6-2/TRBV6-3	17	TRBJ1-5	CASSYQGWGLSNQPQHF	TGTGCCAGCAGTTACCAGGGTTGGGGGCTGAGCAATCAGCCCCAGCATTTT
.	.	TRBV29-1	15	TRBJ1-1	CSVHGRFLGLSEAFF	TGCAGCGTGCACGGCCGGTTCCTAGGACTCTCAGAAGCTTTCTTT
once	.	TRBV4-1	16	TRBJ2-1	CASSQDSRSSYNEQFF	TGCGCCAGCAGCCAAGATTCGCGAAGCTCCTACAATGAGCAGTTCTTC
.	TRBD2	TRBV12-5	15	TRBJ2-7	CASGKGLAGSDEQYF	TGTGCTAGTGGTAAGGGACTAGCGGGGAGCGACGAGCAGTACTTC
.	TRBD1	TRBV18	17	TRBJ1-4	CASSPQRQGGTNEKLFF	TGTGCCAGCTCACCTCAAAGACAGGGGGGAACTAATGAAAAACTGTTTTTT
once	TRBD1	TRBV14	13	TRBJ1-2	CASSQGQGYGYTF	TGTGCCAGCAGCCAGGGACAGGGGTATGGCTACACCTTC
once	.	TRBV3-1/TRBV3-2	15	TRBJ2-7	CASSPPGDEAYEQYF	TGTGCCAGCAGCCCCCCAGGGGACGAAGCCTACGAGCAGTACTTC
few	.	TRBV6-1	15	TRBJ1-5	CASSEGPGHNQPQHF	TGTGCCAGCAGTGAAGGACCGGGTCACAATCAGCCCCAGCATTTT
.	.	TRBV3-1/TRBV3-2	13	TRBJ2-7	CASSHLTRDEQYF	TGTGCCAGCAGCCACCTTACTAGGGATGAGCAGTACTTC
once	TRBD2	TRBV5-1	16	TRBJ2-3	CASSFQRGGPTDTQYF	TGCGCCAGCAGCTTCCAGCGGGGGGGCCCCACAGATACGCAGTATTTT
.	TRBD1	TRBV25-1	17	TRBJ1-5	CASNPHSGTGGNQPQHF	TGTGCCAGCAATCCACACTCCGGGACAGGGGGCAATCAGCCCCAGCATTTT
.	.	TRBV11-2	14	TRBJ2-7	CASSPAVEAYEQYF	TGTGCCAGCAGCCCCGCTGTAGAGGCCTACGAGCAGTACTTC
.	.	TRBV5-1	14	TRBJ2-5	CASSLDRVRETQYF	TGCGCCAGCAGCTTGGATCGGGTCCGGGAGACCCAGTACTTC
.	TRBD1	TRBV24-1	15	TRBJ1-2	CATSDPTGANYGYTF	TGTGCCACCAGTGATCCGACAGGGGCTAACTATGGCTACACCTTC
.	.	TRBV9	13	TRBJ1-5	CASSVDPSQPQHF	TGTGCCAGCAGCGTAGACCCCAGTCAGCCCCAGCATTTT
once	.	TRBV12-3/TRBV12-4	13	TRBJ1-1	CASTRTGNTEAFF	TGTGCCAGCACCAGGACCGGGAACACTGAAGCTTTCTTT
.	.	TRBV6-1	15	TRBJ1-4	CASSETAVLGEKLFF	TGTGCCAGCAGTGAAACTGCGGTCTTAGGGGAAAAACTGTTTTTT
.	TRBD1	TRBV23-1	20	TRBJ1-6	CASSHPGAGQEGIYNSPLHF	TGCGCCAGCAGTCACCCGGGGGCGGGACAGGAGGGAATCTATAATTCACCCCTCCACTTT
.	.	TRBV18	15	TRBJ1-2	CASSRGTRDGYGYTF	TGTGCCAGCTCACGAGGCACCCGGGACGGCTATGGCTACACCTTC
.	.	TRBV7-9	16	TRBJ1-5	CASSLSQDGTEQPQHF	TGTGCCAGCAGCTTAAGTCAGGATGGGACCGAACAGCCCCAGCATTTT
.	TRBD2	TRBV6-5	15	TRBJ2-1	CASSYPGGSRNEQFF	TGTGCCAGCAGTTACCCGGGGGGTTCGCGCAATGAGCAGTTCTTC
once	TRBD1	TRBV9	17	TRBJ2-5	CASSPRTGSVPGETQYF	TGTGCCAGCAGCCCCCGGACAGGGAGCGTGCCCGGAGAGACCCAGTACTTC
.	.	TRBV6-5	12	TRBJ2-7	CASRNGNGEQYF	TGTGCCAGTCGAAACGGGAATGGGGAGCAGTACTTC
.	.	TRBV14	13	TRBJ1-2	CASSRDRNYGYTF	TGTGCCAGCAGCCGTGACAGAAACTATGGCTACACCTTC
.	.	TRBV3-1/TRBV3-2	16	TRBJ1-5	CASSQGTPPSNQPQHF	TGTGCCAGCAGCCAAGGTACCCCCCCCAGCAATCAGCCCCAGCATTTT
.	TRBD1	TRBV5-8	18	TRBJ1-6	CASSWDSLFSSYNSPLHF	TGTGCCAGCAGCTGGGACAGTCTGTTCAGCTCCTATAATTCACCCCTCCACTTT
.	.	TRBV6-2/TRBV6-3	15	TRBJ1-2	CASSQQGAANYGYTF	TGTGCCAGCAGCCAACAGGGTGCCGCTAACTATGGCTACACCTTC
.	.	TRBV7-9	12	TRBJ2-5	CASSFGSETQYF	TGTGCCAGCAGCTTTGGGTCGGAGACCCAGTACTTC
.	.	TRBV7-8	15	TRBJ1-4	CASSPRLLQNEKLFF	TGTGCCAGCAGCCCTCGGCTTCTCCAAAATGAAAAACTGTTTTTT
once	.	TRBV7-9	14	TRBJ2-5	CASREGEYQETQYF	TGTGCCAGCAGAGAAGGGGAGTACCAAGAGACCCAGTACTTC
.	TRBD1	TRBV28	15	TRBJ2-1	CASSTAGTGNNEQFF	TGTGCCAGCAGCACAGCCGGGACAGGGAACAATGAGCAGTTCTTC
.	TRBD1	TRBV5-3	14	TRBJ1-3	CARSLRQGGNTIYF	TGTGCCAGAAGCCTGCGACAGGGTGGAAACACCATATATTTT
.	TRBD1	TRBV2	14	TRBJ1-2	CASSEDRPNYGYTF	TGTGCCAGCAGTGAGGACAGGCCTAACTATGGCTACACCTTC
.	TRBD1	TRBV7-9	13	TRBJ2-7	CASNIQGAGEQYF	TGTGCCAGCAACATACAGGGGGCTGGTGAGCAGTACTTC
.	.	TRBV4-1	15	TRBJ1-5	CASSVGAISNQPQHF	TGCGCCAGCAGCGTCGGAGCTATCAGCAATCAGCCCCAGCATTTT
.	.	TRBV6-6	16	TRBJ2-7	CASSYGPGDSSYEQYF	TGTGCCAGCAGTTATGGGCCGGGAGATAGCTCCTACGAGCAGTACTTC
.	.	TRBV7-9	13	TRBJ1-2	CASSRTEGYGYTF	TGTGCCAGCAGCCGGACAGAGGGATATGGCTACACCTTC
.	TRBD2	TRBV5-1	16	TRBJ2-1	CASSLAGLAGWDEQFF	TGCGCCAGCAGCTTGGCGGGACTAGCGGGGTGGGATGAGCAGTTCTTC
.	.	TRBV19	14	TRBJ2-2	CASMVGRNTGELFF	TGTGCCAGTATGGTGGGGAGGAACACCGGGGAGCTGTTTTTT
.	.	TRBV28	13	TRBJ2-1	CASSILPYNEQFF	TGTGCCAGCAGTATACTCCCCTACAATGAGCAGTTCTTC